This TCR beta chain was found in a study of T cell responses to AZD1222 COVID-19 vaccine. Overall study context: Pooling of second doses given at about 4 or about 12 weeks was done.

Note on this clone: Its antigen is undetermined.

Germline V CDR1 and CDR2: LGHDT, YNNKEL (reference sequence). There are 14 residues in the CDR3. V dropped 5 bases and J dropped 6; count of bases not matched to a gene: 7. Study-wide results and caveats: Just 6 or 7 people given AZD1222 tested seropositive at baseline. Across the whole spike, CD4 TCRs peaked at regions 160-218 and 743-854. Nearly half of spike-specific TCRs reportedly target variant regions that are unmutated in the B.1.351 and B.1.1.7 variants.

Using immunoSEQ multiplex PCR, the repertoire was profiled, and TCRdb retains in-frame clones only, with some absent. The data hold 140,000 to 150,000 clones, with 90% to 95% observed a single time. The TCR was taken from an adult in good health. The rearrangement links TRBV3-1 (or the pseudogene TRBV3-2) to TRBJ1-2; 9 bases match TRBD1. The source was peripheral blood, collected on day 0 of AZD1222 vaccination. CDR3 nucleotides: TGTGCCAGCAGCTCACGGGACAGGGTGAATGGCTACACCTTC. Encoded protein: CASSSRDRVNGYTF.